Listed below are T cell receptor beta chains from one sample, sequenced in a study of blood T cell repertoires in COVID-19. The method was immunoSEQ multiplex PCR; TCRdb's version includes in-frame clones alone and lacks a portion of them. The sample shows fewer than 80,000 clones, over 65% of them seen only once. Sequencing was carried out using peripheral blood. Receptors were obtained from a man between 60 and 75 years old with COVID-19, enrolled during active disease. Both conserved end residues are part of each CDR3. Fields, in order: D gene, J gene, CDR3 length, V gene, clone size, CDR3 DNA, CDR3 protein. A D gene is named only where the DNA matches it firmly. Clone size is given for some rows only: seen once, a few or many times, or a class if the clone is expanded.

d_call: -
j_call: TRBJ1-1
cdr3_length: 12
v_call: TRBV7-9
clone_size: many
cdr3_nt: TGTGCCAGCAGCCTGGGGAGTCCTGAAGCTTTCTTT
cdr3_aa: CASSLGSPEAFF

d_call: -
j_call: TRBJ2-7
cdr3_length: 13
v_call: TRBV18
clone_size: -
cdr3_nt: TGTGCCAGCTCACTGGCAGACTCCTACGAGCAGTACTTC
cdr3_aa: CASSLADSYEQYF

d_call: TRBD2
j_call: TRBJ2-7
cdr3_length: 14
v_call: TRBV27
clone_size: -
cdr3_nt: TGTGCCAGCAGTTTTCGGACTAGCGGCTACGAGCAGTACTTC
cdr3_aa: CASSFRTSGYEQYF

d_call: TRBD1
j_call: TRBJ1-2
cdr3_length: 15
v_call: TRBV19
clone_size: -
cdr3_nt: TGTGCCAGTAGTATGGAGGTCAGGGGGCGGAACGGCTACACCTTC
cdr3_aa: CASSMEVRGRNGYTF

d_call: TRBD1
j_call: TRBJ2-4
cdr3_length: 12
v_call: TRBV25-1
clone_size: -
cdr3_nt: TGTGCCAGCAGGGGACAGGGGGACATTCAGTACTTC
cdr3_aa: CASRGQGDIQYF

d_call: TRBD2
j_call: TRBJ2-7
cdr3_length: 15
v_call: TRBV5-1
clone_size: -
cdr3_nt: TGCGCCAGCAGCCCCGGGGGGACTTACTCCTACGAGCAGTACTTC
cdr3_aa: CASSPGGTYSYEQYF

d_call: TRBD1
j_call: TRBJ1-6
cdr3_length: 15
v_call: TRBV5-4
clone_size: -
cdr3_nt: TGTGCCAGCAGCTTGGACAGGGGGTTGGATTCACCCCTCCACTTT
cdr3_aa: CASSLDRGLDSPLHF

d_call: -
j_call: TRBJ1-6
cdr3_length: 13
v_call: TRBV7-7
clone_size: -
cdr3_nt: TGTGCCAGCAGCTTCGGCAGGGATTCACCCCTCCACTTT
cdr3_aa: CASSFGRDSPLHF

d_call: TRBD1
j_call: TRBJ1-1
cdr3_length: 15
v_call: TRBV18
clone_size: -
cdr3_nt: TGTGCCAGCTCACCAACTCAGGGGGCTAACACTGAAGCTTTCTTT
cdr3_aa: CASSPTQGANTEAFF

d_call: -
j_call: TRBJ1-1
cdr3_length: 14
v_call: TRBV29-1
clone_size: -
cdr3_nt: TGCAGCGTTGACCTACAGGGACCTAACACTGAAGCTTTCTTT
cdr3_aa: CSVDLQGPNTEAFF

d_call: -
j_call: TRBJ2-7
cdr3_length: 14
v_call: TRBV7-9
clone_size: few
cdr3_nt: TGTGCCAGCAGCGAAAGGACTACCCCCCACGAGCAGTACTTC
cdr3_aa: CASSERTTPHEQYF

d_call: TRBD1
j_call: TRBJ1-6
cdr3_length: 16
v_call: TRBV7-9
clone_size: -
cdr3_nt: TGTGCCAGCAGCTCCGAAACGACAGGGTCTAATTCACCCCTCCACTTT
cdr3_aa: CASSSETTGSNSPLHF

d_call: TRBD1
j_call: TRBJ1-2
cdr3_length: 16
v_call: TRBV5-1
clone_size: -
cdr3_nt: TGCGCCAGCAGCGGTGCCGCGAGACAGGGGGCTCGTGGCTACACCTTC
cdr3_aa: CASSGAARQGARGYTF

d_call: TRBD2
j_call: TRBJ2-1
cdr3_length: 17
v_call: TRBV7-2
clone_size: -
cdr3_nt: TGTGCCAGCAGCTTAGTAGTAGGACTAGCGGGAGCAAATGAGCAGTTCTTC
cdr3_aa: CASSLVVGLAGANEQFF

d_call: TRBD2
j_call: TRBJ2-1
cdr3_length: 13
v_call: TRBV4-2
clone_size: few
cdr3_nt: TGTGCCAGCAGCCCTGGACTAGCTTTCGAGCAGTTCTTC
cdr3_aa: CASSPGLAFEQFF

d_call: TRBD1
j_call: TRBJ2-5
cdr3_length: 14
v_call: TRBV6-5
clone_size: -
cdr3_nt: TGTGCCAGCAGTACAGGGGGCGCGGAAGAGACCCAGTACTTC
cdr3_aa: CASSTGGAEETQYF

d_call: TRBD2
j_call: TRBJ2-7
cdr3_length: 13
v_call: TRBV19
clone_size: -
cdr3_nt: TGTGCCAGTAGTAACGCGGGGGGCTACGAGCAGTACTTC
cdr3_aa: CASSNAGGYEQYF

d_call: TRBD2
j_call: TRBJ2-7
cdr3_length: 16
v_call: TRBV4-2
clone_size: -
cdr3_nt: TGTGCCAGCAGCCAAGATCTTAGCGGGGGAATCTACGAGCAGTACTTC
cdr3_aa: CASSQDLSGGIYEQYF

d_call: -
j_call: TRBJ2-3
cdr3_length: 14
v_call: TRBV5-5
clone_size: -
cdr3_nt: TGTGCCAGCAGCTTTGACAGACTCACAGATACGCAGTATTTT
cdr3_aa: CASSFDRLTDTQYF

d_call: TRBD1
j_call: TRBJ2-3
cdr3_length: 15
v_call: TRBV2
clone_size: -
cdr3_nt: TGTGCCAGCAGTAGGGACAGGGGGAACACAGATACGCAGTATTTT
cdr3_aa: CASSRDRGNTDTQYF